These 14 T cell receptor beta chains came from one sample sequenced in a study of T cell repertoires in cytomegalovirus infection. TCRdb redid the calling of the reads with MiXCR, one entry per CDR3 protein. The sample contains about 180,000 distinct CDR3 sequences, about a sixth of which appear only once. Sequenced input: CD8+ T cells from PBMCs. Source of these receptors: a human donor in good health (CMV status not recorded). Some clones in this sample may be carry-over from other donors' samples.

This clonotype was observed a handful of times. This chain connects TRBV14 to TRBJ2-7, with D tentatively TRBD2 (6 bases). Germline lookup yields CDR1 SGHDN and CDR2 FVKESK. CDR3 length equals 18 residues. Trimming took 2 bases from V and 0 from J, leaving 20 bases between them. The CDR3 bases are TGTGCCAGCAGCCAATCGCCCCGGGGAGGAAAGTCCTCCTACGAGCAGTACTTC. Amino acid sequence: CASSQSPRGGKSSYEQYF.

The rearrangement uses TRBV10-2 and TRBJ2-5; maybe TRBD2 (5 bases). CDR1 and CDR2 (germline): WSHSY, SAAADI. The V and J ends lost 3 bases and 2 bases respectively, with 10 bases between them. The CDR3 contains 14 residues. DNA of the CDR3: TGCGCCAGCAGTGACGGAACTAGTCAAGAGACCCAGTACTTC. It codes for CASSDGTSQETQYF.

For the CDR3, the DNA is TGTGCCAGCAGTGCGGGCAGGGAGGGGTACACCGGGGAGCTGTTTTTT. This translates into CASSAGREGYTGELFF. The chain carries TRBV2 and TRBJ2-2; 7 bases match TRBD2. Trimming at V came to 4 bases and at J to 3 bases, leaving 8 bases not matched to a gene. Germline lookup yields CDR1 SNHLY and CDR2 FYNNEI. The CDR3 consists of 16 residues.

This chain joins TRBV9 and TRBJ1-2; D is ambiguous. V was pared by 5 bases and J by 2 bases, with 22 bases between. This CDR3 is 17 amino acids long. Germline CDR1 SGDLS, CDR2 YYNGEE. CDR3 nucleotides: TGTGCCAGCAGTCATTCCTCAGCCTTCTCACCAAACTATGGCTACACCTTC. It codes for CASSHSSAFSPNYGYTF.

This clonotype was observed a handful of times. The chain has TRBV7-2 and TRBJ1-2, with 9 nucleotides matching TRBD1. Germline V gives CDR1 SGHTA, CDR2 FQGNSA. The CDR3 is 18 amino acids. Unmatched junction bases numbered 17, after V lost 2 bases and J lost 7 bases. This chain's CDR3 is CASSLNTLRDRVQFGYTF. Written as DNA, the CDR3 is TGTGCCAGCAGCTTAAATACCCTCCGGGACAGGGTACAGTTTGGCTACACCTTC.

This sequence joins TRBV6-2 or TRBV6-3 and TRBJ1-1; weak D call: TRBD1 (6 bases). The germline V gene has CDR1 MNHEY and CDR2 SVGEGT. This CDR3 is built from 14 residues. Trimming removed 8 bases from V and 3 bases from J, with 16 bases in between. CDR3 bases: TGTGCCAGCTCGCCCCTGGGGGGCCACACTGAAGCTTTCTTT. Protein: CASSPLGGHTEAFF.

This clonotype showed up just a few times. The chain carries TRBV20-1 and TRBJ2-7, with D tentatively TRBD2 (6 bases). CDR1 DFQATT and CDR2 SNEGSKA come from the germline V gene (reference sequence). Trimming removed 0 bases at V and 1 base at J, with 13 bases between. The CDR3 is 15 amino acids. In nucleotides, the CDR3 is TGCAGTGCTAGAGACCTCCCGGGGACTTCCTACGAGCAGTACTTC. Its protein product is CSARDLPGTSYEQYF.

This clonotype has just a few counts. The chain is built from TRBV5-1 and TRBJ2-3; 8 nucleotides align to TRBD1. Germline CDR1 and CDR2: SGHRS and YFSETQ. After removal of 3 bases from V and 5 bases from J, the junction contained 8 bases not matched to a gene. This CDR3 contains 15 residues. This CDR3 is CASSYRRGPEDTQYF. The CDR3 DNA reads as TGCGCCAGCAGCTACCGCAGGGGGCCTGAAGATACGCAGTATTTT.

This clonotype was found many times. V usage is TRBV7-2 and J usage is TRBJ2-2; weak D call: TRBD1 (6 bases). The germline gives CDR1 SGHTA, CDR2 FQGNSA. The V end was cut by 1 base, the J end by 0 bases, with 12 bases between. CDR3 length equals 17 residues. DNA for the CDR3: TGTGCCAGCAGCTTAGACACAGGGCACGCGAACACCGGGGAGCTGTTTTTT. Encoded protein: CASSLDTGHANTGELFF.

This clonotype has a handful of counts. The rearrangement links TRBV20-1 to TRBJ1-4, with a tentative D call TRBD1 (5 bases). This CDR3 has 15 amino acids. CDR1 DFQATT and CDR2 SNEGSKA come from the germline V gene (reference sequence). Deletions cut 5 bases from V and 0 bases from J, with 13 bases between. The DNA of the CDR3 is TGCAGTGCTGGGGGGGGGACTGCAACTAATGAAAAACTGTTTTTT. As protein: CSAGGGTATNEKLFF.

This clonotype was seen a few times. This chain connects TRBV9 to TRBJ2-7; 7 bases align to TRBD1. V dropped 3 bases and J dropped 0; count of bases not matched to a gene: 6. CDR3 length: 15 residues. Germline V gene lookup returns CDR1 SGDLS and CDR2 YYNGEE. CDR3 coding DNA: TGTGCCAGCAGCGAGGGGGCGGCTGGCTCCTACGAGCAGTACTTC. It translates to CASSEGAAGSYEQYF.

Concerning this clonotype: One end of the junction fails to match germline, which may point to a read error. The chain carries TRBV12-3 or TRBV12-4 and TRBJ2-7, with TRBD2 matching over 9 bases. The CDR3 has 14 residues. The CDR3 reads CASRLAGVTDKQYF. As DNA, the CDR3 is TGTGCCAGCAGGTTAGCGGGGGTTACAGATAAGCAGTACTTC.

V usage is TRBV7-9 and J usage is TRBJ1-1; TRBD1 might be the D (5 bases). The CDR3 runs 15 residues. The V gene lost 3 bases and the J gene lost 1 base, with 12 bases spanning the gap. Germline CDR1 reads SEHNR; CDR2 reads FQNEAQ (reference sequence). CDR3 nucleotides: TGTGCCAGCAGCTTTATACAGGCGACGAACACTGAAGCTTTCTTT. It specifies CASSFIQATNTEAFF.

The chain combines TRBV9 with TRBJ1-1; the D gene is possibly TRBD1 (5 bases). The ends were cut back, 5 bases at V and 3 bases at J, with 17 bases in the middle. This CDR3 contains 15 residues. Germline values: CDR1 SGDLS, CDR2 YYNGEE. The CDR3 loop reads CASSILRQQDTEAFF. The CDR3 DNA is TGTGCCAGCAGTATACTTAGACAGCAGGACACTGAAGCTTTCTTT.